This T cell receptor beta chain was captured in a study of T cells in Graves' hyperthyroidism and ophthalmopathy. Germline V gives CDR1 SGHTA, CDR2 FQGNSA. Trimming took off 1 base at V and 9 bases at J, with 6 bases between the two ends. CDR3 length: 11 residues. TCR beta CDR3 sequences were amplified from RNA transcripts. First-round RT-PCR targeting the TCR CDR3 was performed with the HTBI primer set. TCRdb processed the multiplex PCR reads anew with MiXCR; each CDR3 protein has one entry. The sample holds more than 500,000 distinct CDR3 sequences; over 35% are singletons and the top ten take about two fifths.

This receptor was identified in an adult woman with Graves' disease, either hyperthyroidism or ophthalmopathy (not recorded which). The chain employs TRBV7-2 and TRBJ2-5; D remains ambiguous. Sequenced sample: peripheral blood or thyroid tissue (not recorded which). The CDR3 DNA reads TGTGCCAGCAGCTTAGGGGTGTCCCAGTACTTC. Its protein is CASSLGVSQYF.